This entry describes one TCR beta chain. Its cognate antigen has yet to be identified. No much larger clonotype is one base removed from it; base qualities were not supplied. This record comes from a study of T cell responses to AZD1222 COVID-19 vaccine (dated by TCRdb to 2020 to 2023). Describing the broader study: A total of just over 230 trial participants underwent TCR sequencing, of whom 200 to 220 received two doses of AZD1222 and 26 received two doses of the MenACWY control vaccine. Trial participants were enrolled into age subgroups of 18-55, 56-69 and 70-plus years, which contained 148, 28 and 57 TCR-sequenced participants, respectively. Study-wide findings and limitations: Participants were mostly white British, with more females than males. The authors suggested clonal diversity may have been underestimated. The whole spike protein was spanned by vaccine-associated CD4 TCRs, and dominant responses were seen in regions 160-218 and 743-854. Reportedly, almost half of the unique spike-specific TCRs recognized epitopes lying outside the regions that are mutated in the B.1.351 and B.1.1.7 variants. Conclusions about previously exposed vaccinees are limited because only a handful of AZD1222 recipients were SARS-CoV-2 seropositive at baseline. In the small 56-69-year group, the increase in depth fell short of significance, most likely because of low power. Spike-specific TCR breadth and depth rose significantly after two AZD1222 doses compared with day 0 and with MenACWY recipients. Because no day 14 peak-response samples were available, repertoires were characterized only after the peak T cell response.

The germline V gene encodes CDR1 SGHNT and CDR2 YYREEE (reference sequence). The V end loses 6 bases and the J end loses 4 bases, and a stretch of 17 bases separates them. Including the terminal cysteine and phenylalanine, the CDR3 comprises 15 residues. Only CDR3 DNA is held: 45 bases, read in frame from base 1. Per the publication, the time point label means: sample from adult after SARS-CoV-2 infection, after symptom onset. Two convalescent COVID-19 patients, sampled after symptom onset from adults with prior SARS-CoV-2 infection, were also TCR-sequenced for comparison. The CDR3 regions of human TCRbeta chains were analyzed by immunosequencing. The paper's data handling went like this. TCRs in the repertoires were matched against a reference library of SARS-CoV-2-specific TCRs that had been generated with the MIRA antigen-specificity platform. Breadth meant the fraction of unique TCRs that were SARS-CoV-2-associated, whereas depth meant the fraction of total T cells that were SARS-CoV-2-associated. Using the MIRA data, every spike-specific TCR was mapped to the spike region that the TCR reacted to and assigned to either a CD4 or a CD8 class. Log10-transformed breadth and depth values were compared by one-way ANOVA with Sidak's multiple comparisons tests. Sourced from immuneACCESS, this table was stored by TCRdb with only in-frame sequences that have V and J called. A share of the clones is absent; for the studies checked, an unresolved V gene accounts for under half, and the remainder has no known explanation. V and J calls and clone size are as listed in that table; D and trimming were resolved from the DNA. The sample data list about 140,000 clones, and 85% to 95% of these were observed just once. The ten largest make up around 12% of the sample.

Sequencing used peripheral blood, obtained after recovery from COVID-19. The chain was built from TRBV5-4 and TRBJ2-1, with the D gene not clear enough to name. The sequence was obtained from an adult who had recovered from COVID-19. The CDR3 is CASIPDGGTYNEQFF. The DNA sequence follows: TGTGCCAGCATTCCAGACGGCGGCACATACAATGAGCAGTTCTTC.